The 24 T cell receptor beta chains in this list originate from one sample, sequenced in a study of Ad26.COV2.S vaccination and SARS-CoV-2 variants. Measured with immunoSEQ multiplex PCR; TCRdb has only the in-frame clones, and not every one. The repertoire consists of approximately 480,000 clones, with 87% occurring once and the leading ten covering 13%. Described treatment: around 19 received Ad26.COV2.S at low or high dose, single or two shots; about 5 received placebo; per-sample allocation not given. Samples analyzed were those drawn on day 63 after the first vaccine or placebo injection. Sequences were derived from peripheral blood, sampled in a trial of Ad26.COV2.S vaccine versus placebo. The source of these receptors is a person aged 18 to 65 who received the Ad26.COV2.S COVID-19 vaccine or a placebo.

CDR3 nucleotides: TGTGCCAGCAGCTTAGGGGACAGGGGGAGCGCAGATACGCAGTATTTT. Translating gives CASSLGDRGSADTQYF. This chain connects TRBV7-9 to TRBJ2-3; 11 nucleotides agree with TRBD1. This CDR3 spans 16 amino acids. The junction had 4 bases not matched to a gene; V was cut back by 1 base and J by 4 bases. Germline assignment: CDR1 SEHNR and CDR2 FQNEAQ (reference sequence).

V and J are TRBV11-2 and TRBJ2-7; a possible D gene is TRBD2 (6 bases). The CDR3 runs 14 residues. Germline assignment: CDR1 SGHAT and CDR2 FQNNGV. Between the trimmed V and J ends, which lost 2 bases and 4 bases, there was a span of 12 bases. CDR3 residues: CASSLPGSRYEQYF. DNA of the CDR3: TGTGCCAGCAGCTTACCCGGGAGTCGTTACGAGCAGTACTTC.

This rearrangement joins TRBV19 to TRBJ2-1, with TRBD2 as a possible D gene (5 bases). V was pared by 8 bases and J by 4 bases, with 21 bases between. CDR3 length equals 16 residues. Germline assignment: CDR1 LNHDA and CDR2 SQIVND (reference sequence). The CDR3 region is CASSPRSGSLYNEQFF. CDR3 coding DNA: TGTGCCAGTTCTCCGCGGAGCGGTTCGCTATACAATGAGCAGTTCTTC.

The chain recombines TRBV9 with TRBJ2-2; a weak D match, TRBD2 (6 bases). The CDR3 consists of 17 residues. Germline V gives CDR1 SGDLS, CDR2 YYNGEE. V lost 1 base, J lost 7 bases, and 20 bases lay in between. The CDR3 DNA is TGTGCCAGCAGCGTAAGATCGCCCGGGAGAGCGGGCGGGGAGCTGTTTTTT. It translates to CASSVRSPGRAGGELFF.

This chain uses TRBV11-3 with TRBJ1-1; D is uncertain. CDR3 length equals 18 residues. V was pared by 11 bases and J by 3 bases, with 31 bases between. Germline V gene sequence: CDR1 SGHNT, CDR2 YENEEA. CDR3 sequence: CASREGAPSQVRDTEAFF. CDR3 sequence (DNA): TGTGCCTCCCGGGAGGGTGCACCGTCCCAGGTGAGGGACACTGAAGCTTTCTTT.

This chain uses TRBV6-2 or TRBV6-3 with TRBJ2-1; 11 nucleotides line up with TRBD2. This CDR3 is 15 amino acids long. Germline assignment: CDR1 MNHEY and CDR2 SVGEGT. The J segment lost 4 bases and the V segment lost 5 bases, leaving 4 bases of the junction unmatched. The CDR3 DNA sequence: TGTGCCAGCAGTGTGACTAGCGGGATTTACAATGAGCAGTTCTTC. Residues: CASSVTSGIYNEQFF.

The chain is built from TRBV6-5 and TRBJ1-1; 10 positions match TRBD1. J was trimmed by 11 bases and V by 6 bases; bases with no gene match: 9. Germline loops: CDR1 MNHEY, CDR2 SVGAGI. This CDR3 spans 13 amino acids. The CDR3 bases are TGTGCCAGCAGCCGACAGGGGGCAGAGCGGGCTTTCTTT. As protein: CASSRQGAERAFF.

Comments on this clone: A much bigger clone sits one base away, suggesting this may be a read error. The chain has TRBV25-1 and TRBJ2-5; unclear D gene. The V gene's germline CDR1 is MGHDK and CDR2 SYGVNS. This CDR3 has 11 amino acids. V lost 6 bases and J 2 bases, leaving 4 bases between the germline ends. The CDR3 spells CASRLQETQYF. The CDR3 DNA follows: TGTGCCAGCAGACTACAAGAGACCCAGTACTTC.

The chain links TRBV5-4 to TRBJ1-2, with 7 nucleotides matching TRBD1. This CDR3 has 16 residues. Germline V CDR1 and CDR2: SGHNT, YYREEE (reference sequence). After removal of 4 bases from V and 4 bases from J, the junction contained 13 bases not matched to a gene. Written as DNA, the CDR3 is TGTGCCAGCAGCACTCGACAGGGAGCCCTGGGCTATGGCTACACCTTC. This gives the protein CASSTRQGALGYGYTF.

This sequence joins TRBV28 and TRBJ1-6, with no clear D. The CDR3 runs 14 residues. Germline CDR1 reads MDHEN; CDR2 reads SYDVKM. The V end lost 5 bases, the J end lost 9 bases, and 14 bases lay between the germline ends. The CDR3 spells CASSPERMGSPLHF. CDR3 nucleotides: TGTGCCAGCAGTCCCGAGAGAATGGGTTCACCCCTCCACTTT.

This clone has only one observation. The chain employs TRBV6-6 and TRBJ2-7; 9 bases align to TRBD2. The length of the CDR3 is 15 residues. V was clipped by 7 bases and J by 5 bases; unmatched bases: 12. Germline CDR1 MNHNY, CDR2 SVGAGI (reference sequence). CDR3 in amino acids: CASTEVRGRAHEQYF. The CDR3 DNA follows: TGTGCCAGCACCGAAGTCCGCGGGAGGGCCCACGAGCAGTACTTC.

V usage is TRBV4-2 and J usage is TRBJ2-7; no clear D gene. Per germline, CDR1 LGHNA and CDR2 YNFKEQ. Trimming pared 1 base from V and 2 bases from J, leaving 9 bases between. The CDR3 runs 14 residues. The CDR3 reads CASSQGAEAYEQYF. DNA for the CDR3: TGTGCCAGCAGCCAAGGGGCGGAAGCCTACGAGCAGTACTTC.

The chain recombines TRBV19 with TRBJ2-6; D might be TRBD1 (5 bases). The germline V and J ends were trimmed by 5 bases and 1 base, with 9 bases remaining between them. This CDR3 region has 15 residues. CDR1 LNHDA and CDR2 SQIVND come from the germline V gene (reference sequence). This CDR3 reads CASSFAGSGANVLTF. As DNA, the CDR3 is TGTGCCAGTAGTTTCGCAGGGTCTGGGGCCAACGTCCTGACTTTC.

In this sample, this clone turned up once. This chain uses TRBV5-1 with TRBJ1-6; D is unresolved. The CDR3 is made up of 16 amino acids. V lost 5 bases and J lost 0, with 12 bases in between. Germline CDR1 is SGHRS and CDR2 is YFSETQ. CDR3 protein: CASRLSSSSYNSPLHF. The DNA for the CDR3 is TGCGCCAGCAGACTGTCGTCGAGCTCCTATAATTCACCCCTCCACTTT.

The chain couples TRBV6-5 to TRBJ1-2; a weak D match, TRBD1 (6 bases). The CDR3 has 15 amino acids. Germline CDR1 is MNHEY and CDR2 is SVGAGI. Trimming cost V 2 bases and J 4 bases, with 14 bases left between them. CDR3 protein: CASSYETGGFYGYTF. The DNA of the CDR3 is TGTGCCAGCAGTTACGAGACAGGCGGCTTCTATGGCTACACCTTC.

This clone occurred a few times. The chain combines TRBV20-1 with TRBJ2-3; unclear D gene. CDR1 is DFQATT, CDR2 SNEGSKA, per germline (reference sequence). Trimming stripped 6 bases from V and 6 bases from J, with 7 bases between. The CDR3 covers 10 residues. CDR3 in DNA: TGCAGTGCCGCCCGCGATACGCAGTATTTT. Its protein product is CSAARDTQYF.

V usage is TRBV19 and J usage is TRBJ2-2, with D possibly TRBD2 on 7 matching bases. Germline V CDR1 and CDR2: LNHDA, SQIVND (reference sequence). CDR3 length: 15 residues. Trimming shortened V by 6 bases and J by 5 bases, and 16 bases separated the two germline ends. The CDR3: CASRVRGALTGELFF. The CDR3 DNA is TGTGCCAGTAGGGTACGGGGGGCGCTGACCGGGGAGCTGTTTTTT. The whole variable domain, remainder taken from reference TRBV19 and TRBJ2-2, is DGGITQSPKYLFRKEGQNVTLSCEQNLNHDAMYWYRQDPGQGLRLIYYSQIVNDFQKGDIAEGYSVSREKKESFPLTVTSAQKNPTAFYLCASRVRGALTGELFFGEGSRLTVL.

This clone was picked up one time. V and J are TRBV6-5 and TRBJ1-1; D unresolved. V lost 8 bases and J 7 bases, leaving 17 bases between the germline ends. The CDR3 sequence is 13 residues long. From germline, CDR1 is MNHEY and CDR2 SVGAGI. CDR3 protein: CASLRKTAGEAFF. CDR3 nucleotides: TGTGCCAGCCTTCGGAAGACCGCAGGTGAAGCTTTCTTT.

The CDR3 region has the DNA TGTGCCAGCAGCGGGGGAGGGACCTACGAGCAGTACTTC. Its protein is CASSGGGTYEQYF. This chain uses TRBV4-2 with TRBJ2-7, with TRBD2 matching over 7 bases. The trim removed 5 bases at V and 2 bases at J, leaving 3 bases unmatched. The length of the CDR3 is 13 residues. The germline gives CDR1 LGHNA, CDR2 YNFKEQ.

This chain links TRBV28 with TRBJ2-7; 7 bases are shared with TRBD2. This CDR3 is built from 13 residues. V trimming: 9 bases; J trimming: 4 bases; junction bases outside the gene matches: 9. CDR1 is MDHEN, CDR2 SYDVKM, per germline. The CDR3: CASTRDYRYEQYF. As DNA, the CDR3 is TGTGCCAGTACTCGGGACTACCGATACGAGCAGTACTTC.

In this sample, this clone turned up a few times. The CDR3 loop is CASSLSDSSSGNTIYF. The DNA for the CDR3 is TGTGCCAGCAGCTTATCCGACAGTAGCTCTGGAAACACCATATATTTT. The chain combines TRBV7-9 with TRBJ1-3; D is possibly TRBD1 (5 bases). Looked up from germline, CDR1 is SEHNR and CDR2 is FQNEAQ (reference sequence). This CDR3 has 16 residues. Trimming cost V 2 bases and J 0 bases, with 11 bases left between them.

The V and J genes are TRBV5-5 and TRBJ1-5; D unclear. The ends were cut back, 1 base at V and 5 bases at J, with 10 bases in the middle. The CDR3 covers 14 residues. Germline V lookup: CDR1 SGHKS, CDR2 YYEKEE (reference sequence). The CDR3 nucleotides are TGTGCCAGCAGCTTGACGGCAGGTCATCAGCCCCAGCATTTT. This encodes CASSLTAGHQPQHF.

The chain uses TRBV5-1 and TRBJ2-1; 10 positions agree with TRBD2. Germline V lookup: CDR1 SGHRS, CDR2 YFSETQ. The CDR3 spans 14 residues. J lost 0 bases, V lost 7 bases, and 1 base had no gene match. CDR3 protein: CASGLAVSYNEQFF. CDR3 DNA: TGCGCCAGCGGACTAGCGGTCTCCTACAATGAGCAGTTCTTC. Variable domain in full (rest from reference TRBV5-1 and TRBJ2-1): KAGVTQTPRYLIKTRGQQVTLSCSPISGHRSVSWYQQTPGQGLQFLFEYFSETQRNKGNFPGRFSGRQFSNSRSEMNVSTLELGDSALYLCASGLAVSYNEQFFGPGTRLTVL.

This chain connects TRBV7-2 to TRBJ2-6; D possibly corresponds to TRBD1 (5 bases). V lost 5 bases to trimming and J lost 13 bases, with 9 bases between them. The germline V gene encodes CDR1 SGHTA and CDR2 FQGNSA. The CDR3 is 11 amino acids. The CDR3 region is CASSQGRVLTF. The CDR3 DNA sequence: TGTGCCAGCAGCCAGGGAAGGGTCCTGACTTTC. Complete variable domain (other parts from reference TRBV7-2 and TRBJ2-6): GAGVSQSPSNKVTEKGKDVELRCDPISGHTALYWYRQSLGQGLEFLIYFQGNSAPDKSGLPSDRFSAERTGGSVSTLTIQRTQQEDSAVYLCASSQGRVLTFGAGSRLTVL.